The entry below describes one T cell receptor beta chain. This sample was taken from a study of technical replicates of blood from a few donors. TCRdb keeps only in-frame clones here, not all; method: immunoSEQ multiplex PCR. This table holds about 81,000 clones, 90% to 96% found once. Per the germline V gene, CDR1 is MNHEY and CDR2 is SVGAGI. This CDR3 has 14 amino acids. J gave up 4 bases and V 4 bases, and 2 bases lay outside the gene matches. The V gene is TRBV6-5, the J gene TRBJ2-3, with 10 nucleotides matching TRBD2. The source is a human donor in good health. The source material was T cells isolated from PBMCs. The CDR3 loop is CASSFLAGADTQYF. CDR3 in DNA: TGTGCCAGCAGTTTCCTAGCGGGAGCAGATACGCAGTATTTT.